A single sample gave rise to the 11 T cell receptor beta chains below, sequenced in a study of T cells expressing NK-cell markers. Using the 5' RACE reads, TCRdb records one entry per CDR3 protein without DNA. The sample table sets out roughly 430,000 distinct CDR3 sequences. Sequenced material: blood T cells: a sorted CD56 or NKG2C T cell subset, CD4+ or CD8+ T cells, or bulk PBMC T cells (not recorded which). The receptors originated from a woman between 18 and 69 years old in good health.

The chain joins TRBV20-1 to TRBJ1-5. The CDR3 is 15 residues long. Germline assignment: CDR1 DFQATT and CDR2 SNEGSKA (reference sequence). The CDR3 loop reads CSAPSPVGVNQPQHF.

The V gene is TRBV12-3 or TRBV12-4, the J gene TRBJ1-2; TCRdb calls TRBD1, which cannot be checked without DNA. This CDR3 comprises 11 residues. CDR3 amino acids: CASSSGNGYTF.

V usage is TRBV18 and J usage is TRBJ2-3; no DNA is available, so the TRBD1 call from TCRdb remains unchecked. This CDR3 is 16 amino acids long. CDR1 is KGHSH, CDR2 LQKENI, per germline. The chain's CDR3 is CASSPSGALVSDTQYF.

J is TRBJ1-5 and V is TRBV20-1. CDR3 length equals 14 residues. CDR1 DFQATT and CDR2 SNEGSKA come from the germline V gene (reference sequence). Here the CDR3 reads CSAREQGLYQPQHF.

The chain couples TRBV6-6 to TRBJ1-2; the D call from TCRdb, TRBD1, cannot be confirmed without DNA. The CDR3 consists of 12 residues. Germline CDR1 reads MNHNY; CDR2 reads SVGAGI (reference sequence). The CDR3 loop reads CASRDPSYGYTF.

This CDR3 reads CSVAQGGETQYF. This chain uses TRBV29-1 with TRBJ2-5; the TRBD2 assignment by TCRdb is unverifiable without DNA. Per the germline V gene, CDR1 is SQVTM and CDR2 is ANQGSEA. The CDR3 spans 12 residues. Together with reference TRBV29-1 and TRBJ2-5, the CDR3 gives the full variable domain: SAVISQKPSRDICQRGTSLTIQCQVDSQVTMMFWYRQQPGQSLTLIATANQGSEATYESGFVIDKFPISRPNLTFSTLTVSNMSPEDSSIYLCSVAQGGETQYFGPGTRLLVL.

The chain couples TRBV4-3 to TRBJ1-1; the D call from TCRdb, TRBD1, cannot be confirmed without DNA. The CDR3 contains 14 residues. CDR1 and CDR2 from the germline V gene are LGHNA and YSLEER. The CDR3 loop is CASSQRPGQGEAFF.

The chain employs TRBV4-1 and TRBJ2-1; TCRdb returns TRBD1, unconfirmable since there is no DNA. The CDR3 runs to 14 residues. Germline lookup yields CDR1 MGHRA and CDR2 YSYEKL. CDR3 sequence reads: CASSLLGGPREQFF.

The V and J genes are TRBV9 and TRBJ1-2; TCRdb's assignment of TRBD1 cannot be checked, as there is no DNA. Looked up from germline, CDR1 is SGDLS and CDR2 is YYNGEE. CDR3 size: 15 residues. This chain's CDR3 is CASSVGGQEGGGYTF. Supplemented by reference TRBV9 and TRBJ1-2, the full variable domain reads DSGVTQTPKHLITATGQRVTLRCSPRSGDLSVYWYQQSLDQGLQFLIQYYNGEERAKGNILERFSAQQFPDLHSELNLSSLELGDSALYFCASSVGGQEGGGYTFGSGTRLTVV.

The V and J genes are TRBV20-1 and TRBJ2-3; the TRBD1 assignment by TCRdb is unverifiable without DNA. The CDR3 runs 14 residues. CDR1 DFQATT and CDR2 SNEGSKA come from the germline V gene (reference sequence). The CDR3 sequence is CSARPGAGTDTQYF.

The V gene is TRBV11-2, the J gene TRBJ1-1; TCRdb calls TRBD1, which cannot be checked without DNA. The CDR3 extends over 18 amino acids. Germline-derived CDR1 and CDR2 are SGHAT and FQNNGV. The CDR3 here is CASSLDLGRGGVNTEAFF.